The T cell receptor (beta chain) under discussion was sequenced for a study of blood T cell repertoires in COVID-19. Study context: Spain, Italy and the United States supplied samples that represented acute and convalescent COVID-19.

The ends were cut back, 4 bases at V and 4 bases at J, with 11 bases in the middle. This CDR3 region has 13 residues. Germline CDR1 and CDR2: SGDLS and YYNGEE. Authors' analysis steps: It was from reference gene primer amplification that nucleated cell counts were estimated. Assay: immunoSEQ multiplex PCR; the TCRdb copy retains only in-frame clones and omits some. Clone size and V and J calls were adopted from that table, with D and trimming inferred from the DNA. The sample lists hundreds of thousands of clones, more than 85% occurring once. This TCR derives from a woman in her twenties or thirties who had recovered from COVID-19. The chain recombines TRBV9 with TRBJ1-2; perhaps TRBD1 as D (6 bases). The material sequenced was PBMCs or T cells enriched from blood (not recorded which). The CDR3 nucleotides are TGTGCCAGCAGCCCCGAGGACAGCTATGGCTACACCTTC. It translates to CASSPEDSYGYTF. Full variable domain (missing parts from reference TRBV9 and TRBJ1-2): DSGVTQTPKHLITATGQRVTLRCSPRSGDLSVYWYQQSLDQGLQFLIQYYNGEERAKGNILERFSAQQFPDLHSELNLSSLELGDSALYFCASSPEDSYGYTFGSGTRLTVV.